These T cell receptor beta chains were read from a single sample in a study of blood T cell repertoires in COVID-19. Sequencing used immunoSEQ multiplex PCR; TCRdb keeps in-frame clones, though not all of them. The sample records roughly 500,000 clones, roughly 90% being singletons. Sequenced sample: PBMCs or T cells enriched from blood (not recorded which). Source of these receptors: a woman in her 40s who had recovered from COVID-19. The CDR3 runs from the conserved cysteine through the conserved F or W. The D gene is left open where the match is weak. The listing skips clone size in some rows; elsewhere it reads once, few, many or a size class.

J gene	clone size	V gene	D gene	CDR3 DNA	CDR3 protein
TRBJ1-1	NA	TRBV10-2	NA	TGCGCCAGCAGCGCAGTGAACACTGAAGCTTTCTTT	CASSAVNTEAFF
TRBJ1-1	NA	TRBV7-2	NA	TGTGCCAGCAGCCTAATAAGAATGAACACTGAAGCTTTCTTT	CASSLIRMNTEAFF
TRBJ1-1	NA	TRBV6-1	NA	TGTGCCAGCAGTGAGCAATCCGGCGGCACTGAAGCTTTCTTT	CASSEQSGGTEAFF
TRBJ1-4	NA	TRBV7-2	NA	TGTGCCAGCAGCTTAATAGGGGATTATGAAAAACTGTTTTTT	CASSLIGDYEKLFF
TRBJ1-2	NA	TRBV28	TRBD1	TGTGCCAGCAGTAACAGGGGTCTTCCTATTGGCTACACCTTC	CASSNRGLPIGYTF
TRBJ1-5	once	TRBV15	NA	TGTGCCACCAGCAGTGACAACAATCAGCCCCAGCATTTT	CATSSDNNQPQHF
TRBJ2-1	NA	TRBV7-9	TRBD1	TGTGCCAGCAGCTCCCCCCCAGGGACAGATAACAATGAGCAGTTCTTC	CASSSPPGTDNNEQFF
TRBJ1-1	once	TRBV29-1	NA	TGCAGCGTTGGCCATACAAACACTGAAGCTTTCTTT	CSVGHTNTEAFF
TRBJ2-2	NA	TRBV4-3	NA	TGCGCCAGCAGCCAAGATTCCAGTTCCGGGGAGCTGTTTTTT	CASSQDSSSGELFF
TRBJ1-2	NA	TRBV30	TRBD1	TGTGCCTGGGGACAGGGGAACTATGGCTACACCTTC	CAWGQGNYGYTF
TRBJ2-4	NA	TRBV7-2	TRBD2	TGTGCCAGCAGCTTAGAAAGCGGGGACATTCAGTACTTC	CASSLESGDIQYF
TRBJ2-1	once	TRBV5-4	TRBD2	TGTGCCAGCAGTTTCAGCGGGGGGGGGCTCAATGAGCAGTTCTTC	CASSFSGGGLNEQFF
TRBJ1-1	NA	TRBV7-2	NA	TGTGCCAGCAGCTCCATGGGAGTGGGGTTTACTGAAGCTTTCTTT	CASSSMGVGFTEAFF
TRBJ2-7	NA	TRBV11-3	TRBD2	TGTGCCAGCAGCCGGGTAGCGGGAGGGCCTGACTACGAGCAGTACTTC	CASSRVAGGPDYEQYF
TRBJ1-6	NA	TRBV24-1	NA	TGTGCCACCAGTGGGGCTTCAGGTTCACCCCTCCACTTT	CATSGASGSPLHF
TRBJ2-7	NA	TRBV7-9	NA	TGTGCCAGCAGCTTAGTTTCCGGGGGTGGAAGCGAGCAGTACTTC	CASSLVSGGGSEQYF
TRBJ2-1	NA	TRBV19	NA	TGTGCCAGTAGATTGGGCAGTTACAATGAGCAGTTCTTC	CASRLGSYNEQFF
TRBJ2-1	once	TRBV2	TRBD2	TGTGCCAGCAGTGAATTGGGACTAGACAATGAGCAGTTCTTC	CASSELGLDNEQFF
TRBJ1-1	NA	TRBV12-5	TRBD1	TGTGCTAGTGGTTTGGTAGGGGGCAGCCCGAAATCTTTCTTT	CASGLVGGSPKSFF
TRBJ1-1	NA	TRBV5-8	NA	TGTGCCAGCAGACAGTACGTGGTAGGAGGTACTGAAGCTTTCTTT	CASRQYVVGGTEAFF
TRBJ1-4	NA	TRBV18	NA	TGTGCCAGCTCAATAGGTCTCGGACAGTTTAATGAAAAACTGTTTTTT	CASSIGLGQFNEKLFF
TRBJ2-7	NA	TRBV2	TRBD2	TGTGCCAGCAGCATACTAGCGGGCGAGCAGTACTTC	CASSILAGEQYF
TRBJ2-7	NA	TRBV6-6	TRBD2	TGTGCCTCCCAGCGGGGGGGATACGAGCAGTACTTC	CASQRGGYEQYF
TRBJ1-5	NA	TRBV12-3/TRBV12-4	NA	TGTGCCAGCAGACCGGACAATAATCAGCCCCAGCATTTT	CASRPDNNQPQHF
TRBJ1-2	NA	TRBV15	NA	TGTGCCACCAGCAGCTTGGACAGACCTAACTATGGCTACACCTTC	CATSSLDRPNYGYTF
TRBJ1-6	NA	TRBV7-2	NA	TGTGCCAGCAGCTTAGAAGGGGCCTCACCTCTATATAATTCACCCCTCCACTTT	CASSLEGASPLYNSPLHF
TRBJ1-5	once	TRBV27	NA	TGTGCCAGCAGTCCGGGGGGGATAGGTAGCAATCAGCCCCAGCATTTT	CASSPGGIGSNQPQHF
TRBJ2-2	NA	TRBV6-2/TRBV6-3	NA	TGTGCCAGCAGTCCGACCCGGTTCACAGGTTCCTCCGGGGAGCTGTTTTTT	CASSPTRFTGSSGELFF
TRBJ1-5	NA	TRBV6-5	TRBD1	TGTGCCAGCAGGAGACAGGGAATAGGCAATCAGCCCCAGCATTTT	CASRRQGIGNQPQHF
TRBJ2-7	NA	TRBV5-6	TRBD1	TGTGCCAGCAGCCCGGGACAGGGGGCAAACGAGCAGTACTTC	CASSPGQGANEQYF